The clone carrying this TCR beta chain has just a few counts. Through a sample-barcoded 5' primer and a J-beta primer mix, a second PCR was run for roughly 7 to 12 cycles. TCRdb redid the calling of the 5' RACE reads with MiXCR, one entry per CDR3 protein. This sample carries 1.5 million to 2 million distinct CDR3 sequences, about 31% of them seen once, and the ten largest clones take approximately 11%. Germline V gives CDR1 SEHNR, CDR2 FQNEAQ (reference sequence). The CDR3 sequence is 14 residues long. Trimming pared 6 bases from V and 2 bases from J, leaving 12 bases between. These data come from a study of blood T cells in healthy people across ages.

The specimen sequenced was blood. The TCR comes from a woman aged 25 to 45 in good health. The genes are TRBV7-9 and TRBJ2-3; D perhaps matches TRBD2 (6 bases). The CDR3 here is CASSLILATDTQYF. The CDR3 bases are TGTGCCAGCAGTTTAATACTAGCCACAGATACGCAGTATTTT.